These 10 T cell receptor beta chains share one sample of origin, sequenced in a study of blood T cells in healthy people across ages (dated by TCRdb to the mid-2010s). Libraries were prepared through 5' RACE. Data came from an Illumina HiSeq 2500. A second PCR of roughly 6 to 12 cycles was run with a J-beta primer mix and a sample-barcoded 5' primer. The public reads were reanalyzed by TCRdb: fastp trimming at Q25, MiXCR alignment, in-frame beta chains only. Each entry is one CDR3 protein sequence, shown with its most common DNA and genes. Recorded for this sample are about 800,000 distinct CDR3 sequences; around a quarter of them occurred a single time. The ten largest clones capture 3% to 4% of the sample. This sample also belongs to another study, concerning T cells of mothers and their children.

Sequencing input: blood. The receptors derive from a boy younger than 18 in good health.

Only a few counts were recorded for this clonotype. This rearrangement joins TRBV21-1 to TRBJ2-4; no check of the table's D call, TRBD1, against the DNA was made. TRBV21-1 is designated a pseudogene. The CDR3 runs to 16 residues. CDR3 amino acids: CASSKPDRLAKNIQYF. CDR3 sequence (DNA): TGTGCCAGCAGCAAACCGGACAGACTAGCCAAAAACATTCAGTACTTC.

The V and J genes are TRBV20-1 and TRBJ1-4; maybe TRBD1 (6 bases). V was clipped by 5 bases and J by 2 bases, with 15 bases between them. The germline V gene encodes CDR1 DFQATT and CDR2 SNEGSKA (reference sequence). The CDR3 contains 15 residues. CDR3 residues: CSAQDLDSTNEKLFF. The CDR3 bases are TGCAGTGCTCAAGACTTGGACAGCACTAATGAAAAACTGTTTTTT.

The chain couples TRBV12-3 or TRBV12-4 to TRBJ1-1; unclear D gene. The CDR3 runs to 13 residues. Trimming pared 2 bases from V and 7 bases from J, leaving 11 bases between. The CDR3 region has the DNA TGTGCCAGCAGTTTAAGTGGGCAGCTTGAAGCTTTCTTT. Protein product: CASSLSGQLEAFF.

This clonotype turned up a few times. The chain uses TRBV29-1 and TRBJ2-5, with 8 bases identical to TRBD2. This CDR3 has 13 residues. The ends lost 3 bases at V and 1 base at J; junction bases unmatched: 1. Germline CDR1 is SQVTM and CDR2 is ANQGSEA. Here the CDR3 reads CSVDGLAQETQYF. Here the CDR3 DNA reads TGCAGCGTTGACGGACTAGCCCAAGAGACCCAGTACTTC.

In this sample, this clonotype turned up a few times. The genes are TRBV9 and TRBJ2-7; D is perhaps TRBD1 (5 bases). CDR1 is SGDLS, CDR2 YYNGEE, per germline. The V end lost 5 bases, the J end lost 4 bases, and 19 bases lay between the germline ends. This CDR3 spans 15 amino acids. CDR3 loop: CASSETGSRPYEQYF. The CDR3 DNA reads TGTGCCAGCAGTGAAACAGGCTCCCGTCCTTACGAGCAGTACTTC. Full variable domain (outside the CDR3, taken from reference TRBV9 and TRBJ2-7): DSGVTQTPKHLITATGQRVTLRCSPRSGDLSVYWYQQSLDQGLQFLIQYYNGEERAKGNILERFSAQQFPDLHSELNLSSLELGDSALYFCASSETGSRPYEQYFGPGTRLTVT.

V is TRBV12-3 or TRBV12-4 and J is TRBJ2-1; D is possibly TRBD2 (5 bases). Between the trimmed V and J ends, which lost 7 bases and 6 bases, there was a span of 10 bases. This CDR3 has 12 amino acids. CDR3 protein: CASNSRGNEQFF. The DNA of the CDR3 is TGTGCCAGCAATTCCCGGGGCAATGAGCAGTTCTTC.

This clonotype was observed many times. This chain links TRBV27 with TRBJ1-2; perhaps TRBD1 as D (5 bases). V was trimmed by 6 bases and J by 8 bases, leaving 16 bases between them. The CDR3 is 13 amino acids. Germline CDR1 is MNHEY and CDR2 is SMNVEV (reference sequence). The CDR3 DNA is TGTGCCAGCAGCCAGAATGAACGGGGGGGCTACACCTTC. Its translation: CASSQNERGGYTF.

The V and J genes are TRBV28 and TRBJ2-4; D perhaps matches TRBD1 (5 bases). Trimming removed 5 bases at V and 2 bases at J, with 13 bases between. This CDR3 comprises 15 residues. The germline gives CDR1 MDHEN, CDR2 SYDVKM. The CDR3 protein is CASSKDQGTKNIQYF. In DNA, the CDR3 is TGTGCCAGCAGTAAGGACCAGGGAACCAAAAACATTCAGTACTTC.

As to this clonotype: One end of the junction does not line up with germline, which may come from a read error. The CDR3 nucleotides are TGTGCCACCAGTGAGTCGACCGGCTACCTGGGAGAGACCCAGTACTTC. Protein product: CATSESTGYLGETQYF. The chain joins TRBV10-3 to TRBJ2-5; D gene unclear. CDR1 and CDR2 from the germline V gene are ENHRY and SYGVKD. The CDR3 has 16 amino acids.

The V gene is TRBV27, the J gene TRBJ2-7; TRBD1 is a possible D gene (6 bases). The CDR3 consists of 13 residues. Germline V gene data show CDR1 as MNHEY and CDR2 as SMNVEV (reference sequence). Trimming removed 8 bases at V and 3 bases at J, with 14 bases between. As DNA, the CDR3 is TGTGCCAGCCGCTACAGGGCGGGCTACGAGCAGTACTTC. Protein: CASRYRAGYEQYF.